The sequence of this T cell receptor beta chain was determined in a study of early T cells in non-severe SARS-CoV-2 infection. From the 5' RACE reads, TCRdb called clonotypes with MiXCR, one entry per CDR3 protein. The table shows approximately 69,000 distinct CDR3 sequences, with about 10% occurring only once. CDR3 length: 16 residues. In germline, CDR1 is LNHDA, CDR2 SQIVND (reference sequence). The V end was cut by 4 bases, the J end by 0 bases, with 10 bases between. The TCR was taken from an adult who was a healthcare worker with PCR-confirmed SARS-CoV-2 infection or an uninfected control (not recorded which). The material was whole blood, obtained at baseline. V and J are TRBV19 and TRBJ1-6; no definite D call. CDR3 protein: CASSTRGSSYNSPLHF. CDR3 in DNA: TGTGCCAGTAGTACGAGAGGGAGCTCCTATAATTCACCCCTCCACTTT.